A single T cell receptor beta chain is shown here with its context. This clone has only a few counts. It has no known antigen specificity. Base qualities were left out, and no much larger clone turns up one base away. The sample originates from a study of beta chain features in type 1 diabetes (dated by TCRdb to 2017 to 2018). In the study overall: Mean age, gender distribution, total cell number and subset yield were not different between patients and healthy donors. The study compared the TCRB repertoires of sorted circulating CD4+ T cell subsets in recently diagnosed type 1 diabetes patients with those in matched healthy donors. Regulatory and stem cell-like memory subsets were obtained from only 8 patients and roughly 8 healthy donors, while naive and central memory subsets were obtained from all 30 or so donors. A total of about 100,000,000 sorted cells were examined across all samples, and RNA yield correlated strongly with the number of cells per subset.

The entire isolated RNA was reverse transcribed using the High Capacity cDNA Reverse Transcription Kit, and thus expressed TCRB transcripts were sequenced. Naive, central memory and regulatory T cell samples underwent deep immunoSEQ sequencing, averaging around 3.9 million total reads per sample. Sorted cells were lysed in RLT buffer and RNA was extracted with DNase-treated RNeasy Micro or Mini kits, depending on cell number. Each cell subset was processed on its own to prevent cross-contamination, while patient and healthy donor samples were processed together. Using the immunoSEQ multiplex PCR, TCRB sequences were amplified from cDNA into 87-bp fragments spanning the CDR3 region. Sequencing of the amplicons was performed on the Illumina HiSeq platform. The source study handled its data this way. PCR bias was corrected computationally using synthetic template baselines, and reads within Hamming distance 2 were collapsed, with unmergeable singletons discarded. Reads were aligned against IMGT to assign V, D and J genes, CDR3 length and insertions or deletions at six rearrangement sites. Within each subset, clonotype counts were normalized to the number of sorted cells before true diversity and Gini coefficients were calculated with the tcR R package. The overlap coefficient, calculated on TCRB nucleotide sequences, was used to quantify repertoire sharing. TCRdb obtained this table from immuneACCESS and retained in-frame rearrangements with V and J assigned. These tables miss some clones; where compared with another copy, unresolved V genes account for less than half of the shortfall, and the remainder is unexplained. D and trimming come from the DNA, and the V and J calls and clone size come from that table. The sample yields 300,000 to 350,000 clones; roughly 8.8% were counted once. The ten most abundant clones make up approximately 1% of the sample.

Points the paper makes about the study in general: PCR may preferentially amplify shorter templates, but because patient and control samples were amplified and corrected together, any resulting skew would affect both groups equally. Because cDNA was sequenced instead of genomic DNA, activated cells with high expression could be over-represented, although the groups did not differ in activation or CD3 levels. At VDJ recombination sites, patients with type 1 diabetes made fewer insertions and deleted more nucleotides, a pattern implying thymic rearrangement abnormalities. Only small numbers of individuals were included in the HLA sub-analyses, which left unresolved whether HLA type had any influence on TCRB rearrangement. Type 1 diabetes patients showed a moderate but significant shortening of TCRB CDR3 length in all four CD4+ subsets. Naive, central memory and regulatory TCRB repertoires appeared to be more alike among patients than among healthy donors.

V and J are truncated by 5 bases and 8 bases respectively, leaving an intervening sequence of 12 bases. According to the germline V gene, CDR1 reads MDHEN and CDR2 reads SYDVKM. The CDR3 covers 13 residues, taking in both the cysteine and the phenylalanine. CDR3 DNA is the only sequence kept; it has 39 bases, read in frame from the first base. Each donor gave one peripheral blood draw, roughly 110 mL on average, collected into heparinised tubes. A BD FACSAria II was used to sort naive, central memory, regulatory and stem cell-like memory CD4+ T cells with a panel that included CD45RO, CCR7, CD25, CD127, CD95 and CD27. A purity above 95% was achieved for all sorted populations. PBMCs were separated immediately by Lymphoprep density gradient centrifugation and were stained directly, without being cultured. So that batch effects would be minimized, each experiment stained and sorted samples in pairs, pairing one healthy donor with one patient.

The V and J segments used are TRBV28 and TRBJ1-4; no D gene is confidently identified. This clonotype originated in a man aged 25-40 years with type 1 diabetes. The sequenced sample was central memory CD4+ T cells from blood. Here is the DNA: TGTGCCAGCAGTGGACGACCGGCAGAAAAACTGTTTTTT. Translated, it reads CASSGRPAEKLFF.